These 22 T cell receptor beta chains were all obtained from the same sample, sequenced in a study of shared clonotypes between healthy human individuals. Only in-frame clones appear in the TCRdb table, and some are missing; sequencing was by immunoSEQ multiplex PCR. The sample consists of about 2 million clones, approximately 94% of them appearing once. Naive CD8 cells were CD45RO-negative, positively selected for CCR7, excluding terminally differentiated effector memory CD45RA+ cells. Source material: naive CD8+ T cells sorted from blood. The receptors stem from a man aged 18 to 30 in good health.

The gene calls are TRBV7-2 and TRBJ1-4; D gene uncertain. Trimming shortened V by 1 base and J by 1 base, and 10 bases separated the two germline ends. Looked up from germline, CDR1 is SGHTA and CDR2 is FQGNSA. The CDR3 is made up of 16 amino acids. The CDR3 spells CASSLVGPETNEKLFF. The CDR3 coding sequence is TGTGCCAGCAGCTTAGTTGGGCCAGAAACTAATGAAAAACTGTTTTTT.

The chain has TRBV4-1 and TRBJ2-7; 11 positions match TRBD1. Germline-derived CDR1 and CDR2 are MGHRA and YSYEKL. The CDR3 spans 15 residues. After removal of 0 bases from V and 6 bases from J, the junction contained 4 bases not matched to a gene. The CDR3: CASSQEGDRGFEQYF. The CDR3 region has the DNA TGCGCCAGCAGCCAAGAGGGGGACAGGGGGTTCGAGCAGTACTTC.

The chain employs TRBV9 and TRBJ2-7, with 12 nucleotides matching TRBD2. CDR3 length: 15 amino acids. J gave up 4 bases and V 4 bases, and 6 bases lay outside the gene matches. CDR1 SGDLS and CDR2 YYNGEE come from the germline V gene. This chain's CDR3 is CASSSGLAGLYEQYF. The CDR3 DNA reads TGTGCCAGCAGCTCGGGACTAGCGGGTTTGTACGAGCAGTACTTC.

The chain employs TRBV7-9 and TRBJ1-3; the D is unclear. V lost 5 bases and J lost 3, with 11 bases in between. CDR1 SEHNR and CDR2 FQNEAQ come from the germline V gene (reference sequence). The CDR3 length is 14 residues. CDR3 in amino acids: CASSEHDRGNTIYF. CDR3 sequence (DNA): TGTGCCAGCAGCGAACATGACCGTGGAAACACCATATATTTT. Full variable domain (remainder filled in from reference TRBV7-9 and TRBJ1-3): DTGVSQNPRHKITKRGQNVTFRCDPISEHNRLYWYRQTLGQGPEFLTYFQNEAQLEKSRLLSDRFSAERPKGSFSTLEIQRTEQGDSAMYLCASSEHDRGNTIYFGEGSWLTVV.

The chain uses TRBV2 and TRBJ2-2; TRBD1 is a possible D gene (5 bases). Germline V gives CDR1 SNHLY, CDR2 FYNNEI. The ends were cut back, 6 bases at V and 0 bases at J, with 14 bases in the middle. The CDR3 sequence is 16 residues long. CDR3 DNA: TGTGCCAGCAGACCTCAGGGCAAAGCGAACACCGGGGAGCTGTTTTTT. Protein sequence: CASRPQGKANTGELFF.

V usage is TRBV6-6 and J usage is TRBJ1-2; D ambiguous. The ends were cut back, 6 bases at V and 4 bases at J, with 18 bases in the middle. There are 15 residues in the CDR3. Germline V gives CDR1 MNHNY, CDR2 SVGAGI (reference sequence). The CDR3 DNA reads as TGTGCCAGCAGCCACCTCGACGTCCGCTCCTATGGCTACACCTTC. Protein sequence: CASSHLDVRSYGYTF.

As to this clone: Other DNA sequences within the sample encode an identical CDR3. CDR3 in amino acids: CASSLRGLSSYEQYF. The CDR3 DNA follows: TGTGCCAGCAGTTTGAGGGGGTTGAGCTCCTACGAGCAGTACTTC. V gene TRBV28 combines with J gene TRBJ2-7; a weak D match, TRBD1 (6 bases). V was shortened by 3 bases and J by 0 bases, with 12 bases between the two germline ends. Germline CDR1 is MDHEN and CDR2 is SYDVKM. CDR3 length: 15 residues.

This sequence joins TRBV28 and TRBJ2-5, with 7 bases aligning to TRBD2. CDR1 and CDR2 from the germline V gene are MDHEN and SYDVKM. This CDR3 comprises 16 residues. J was trimmed by 0 bases and V by 3 bases; bases with no gene match: 7. The CDR3 loop is CASSFPPLADQETQYF. The DNA of the CDR3 is TGTGCCAGCAGTTTCCCCCCCCTAGCGGACCAAGAGACCCAGTACTTC.

The rearrangement joins TRBV10-3 to TRBJ2-2; 9 nucleotides agree with TRBD2. V shed 4 bases, J shed 7 bases, and the junction held 13 bases outside the gene matches. The V gene's germline CDR1 is ENHRY and CDR2 SYGVKD. CDR3 size: 17 residues. The CDR3 spells CAISVTFLAGEGGELFF. The DNA of the CDR3 is TGTGCCATCAGTGTGACATTTTTAGCGGGAGAAGGCGGGGAGCTGTTTTTT.

The chain couples TRBV27 to TRBJ2-7; the D gene is possibly TRBD1 (6 bases). V was shortened by 3 bases and J by 3 bases, with 24 bases between the two germline ends. The length of the CDR3 is 18 residues. CDR1 is MNHEY and CDR2 is SMNVEV in the germline V gene (reference sequence). In DNA form, the CDR3 reads TGTGCCAGCAGTTTGTCAGCTCAGGGGCGTGCGACCCTCTACGAGCAGTACTTC. Translation gives CASSLSAQGRATLYEQYF.

The chain joins TRBV7-9 to TRBJ2-1; 7 bases agree with TRBD2. The V segment lost 5 bases and the J segment 0 bases; nucleotides outside the gene matches: 10. The germline CDR1 and CDR2 sequences are SEHNR and FQNEAQ (reference sequence). CDR3 length: 17 amino acids. Here the CDR3 reads CASSPPTSVLSYNEQFF. CDR3 in DNA: TGTGCCAGCAGCCCCCCCACTAGCGTACTCTCCTACAATGAGCAGTTCTTC.

This clone has just one count. The rearrangement links TRBV27 to TRBJ2-3, with TRBD2 matching 8 bases. CDR1 MNHEY and CDR2 SMNVEV come from the germline V gene (reference sequence). The CDR3 totals 16 residues. Germline trimming cut 4 bases from V and 0 bases from J; bases unmatched to any gene: 6. The DNA of the CDR3 is TGTGCCAGCAGTTCCCAGGAGCGGGGGAGCACAGATACGCAGTATTTT. It codes for CASSSQERGSTDTQYF.

This chain connects TRBV4-1 to TRBJ2-1; 9 bases line up with TRBD1. Germline V CDR1 and CDR2: MGHRA, YSYEKL. CDR3 length: 15 amino acids. The junction had 9 bases not matched to a gene; V was cut back by 5 bases and J by 7 bases. In DNA form, the CDR3 reads TGCGCCAGCAGCGCTGGGACAGGGTTTGGGAATGAGCAGTTCTTC. Translated: CASSAGTGFGNEQFF.

This chain joins TRBV7-8 and TRBJ1-1; no firm D call. The V end was cut by 4 bases, the J end by 6 bases, with 12 bases between. This CDR3 has 13 amino acids. Germline lookup yields CDR1 SGHVS and CDR2 FQNEAQ. CDR3 DNA: TGTGCCAGCAGCTCTACCGTGACGGCTGAAGCTTTCTTT. It codes for CASSSTVTAEAFF.

The chain is built from TRBV27 and TRBJ1-5; TRBD1 aligns across 10 bases. J was trimmed by 3 bases and V by 5 bases; bases with no gene match: 13. This CDR3 has 18 amino acids. The germline V gene encodes CDR1 MNHEY and CDR2 SMNVEV (reference sequence). The DNA of the CDR3 is TGTGCCAGCAGTATGACAGGGGGCATAATGGTTATCAATCAGCCCCAGCATTTT. Amino acid sequence: CASSMTGGIMVINQPQHF.

This sequence joins TRBV6-4 and TRBJ2-7; possibly TRBD2 for D (6 bases). Germline V gene sequence: CDR1 MRHNA, CDR2 SNTAGT. This CDR3 has 13 amino acids. V was pared by 10 bases and J by 0 bases, with 13 bases between. The CDR3 bases are TGTGCCACTCGGGACTCATCCTCCTACGAGCAGTACTTC. Its protein product is CATRDSSSYEQYF.

V usage is TRBV5-1 and J usage is TRBJ1-1; D not certain. The germline CDR1 and CDR2 sequences are SGHRS and YFSETQ. The CDR3 is 15 amino acids. Trimming removed 1 base at V and 1 base at J, with 11 bases between. CDR3 residues: CASSLWQVENTEAFF. The CDR3 nucleotides are TGCGCCAGCAGCTTGTGGCAGGTAGAGAACACTGAAGCTTTCTTT.

The chain employs TRBV5-1 and TRBJ1-2; 7 nucleotides agree with TRBD1. This CDR3 contains 14 residues. CDR1 is SGHRS, CDR2 YFSETQ, per germline. The ends lost 0 bases at V and 7 bases at J; junction bases unmatched: 6. CDR3 coding DNA: TGCGCCAGCAGCTTGGTGGGGACAGATGCTGGCTACACCTTC. It translates to CASSLVGTDAGYTF.

The chain uses TRBV5-3 and TRBJ2-1; D is possibly TRBD2 (5 bases). TRBV5-3 is known as an ORF, though its function is uncertain. Trimming took 8 bases from V and 1 from J, leaving 10 bases between them. The CDR3 extends over 13 amino acids. CDR3 in amino acids: CASRTGSYNEQFF. CDR3 sequence (DNA): TGTGCCAGTAGGACGGGATCCTACAATGAGCAGTTCTTC.

The rearrangement links TRBV4-1 to TRBJ2-7; tentatively, D is TRBD1 (5 bases). The V end lost 0 bases, the J end lost 3 bases, and 12 bases lay between the germline ends. CDR3 length equals 15 residues. Germline CDR1 is MGHRA and CDR2 is YSYEKL. The CDR3 DNA is TGCGCCAGCAGCCAAGAGTCCAGGGTGGTCTACGAGCAGTACTTC. Amino acids: CASSQESRVVYEQYF.

Here the CDR3 DNA reads TGCGCCAGCAGCCAAGGCCGGAGTGGGCTGGAAGGGTCCCATACGCAGTATTTT. Its protein is CASSQGRSGLEGSHTQYF. This chain joins TRBV4-3 and TRBJ2-3, with D uncertain. Germline V gives CDR1 LGHNA, CDR2 YSLEER. Trimming stripped 1 base from V and 7 bases from J, with 24 bases between. The CDR3 covers 18 residues.

The V and J genes are TRBV13 and TRBJ2-3, with D perhaps matching TRBD2 (5 bases). The CDR3 has 16 residues. Trimming cost V 5 bases and J 0 bases, with 15 bases left between them. CDR1 and CDR2 from the germline V gene are PRHDT and FYEKMQ (reference sequence). The CDR3 DNA reads TGTGCCAGCAGCCCCGAGAGGGCCAGGAGCACAGATACGCAGTATTTT. The encoded protein is CASSPERARSTDTQYF. Looking up the rest from reference TRBV13 and TRBJ2-3 gives the full variable domain: AAGVIQSPRHLIKEKRETATLKCYPIPRHDTVYWYQQGPGQDPQFLISFYEKMQSDKGSIPDRFSAQQFSDYHSELNMSSLELGDSALYFCASSPERARSTDTQYFGPGTRLTVL.